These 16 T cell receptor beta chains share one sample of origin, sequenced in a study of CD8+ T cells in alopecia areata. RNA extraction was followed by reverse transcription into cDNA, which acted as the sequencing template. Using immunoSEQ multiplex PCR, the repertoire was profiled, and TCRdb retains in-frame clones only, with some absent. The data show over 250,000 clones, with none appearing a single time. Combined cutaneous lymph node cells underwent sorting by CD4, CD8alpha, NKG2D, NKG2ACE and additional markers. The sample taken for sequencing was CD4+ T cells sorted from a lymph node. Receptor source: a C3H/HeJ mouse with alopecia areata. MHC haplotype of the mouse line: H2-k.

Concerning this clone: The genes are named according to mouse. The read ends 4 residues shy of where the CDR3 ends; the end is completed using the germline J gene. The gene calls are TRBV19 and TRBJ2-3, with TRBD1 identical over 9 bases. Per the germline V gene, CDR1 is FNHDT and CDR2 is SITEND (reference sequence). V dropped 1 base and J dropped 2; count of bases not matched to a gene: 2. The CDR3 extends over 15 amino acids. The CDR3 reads CASSIRDRVAETLYF. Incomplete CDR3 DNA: TGTGCCAGCAGTATAAGGGACAGGGTTGCAGAA.

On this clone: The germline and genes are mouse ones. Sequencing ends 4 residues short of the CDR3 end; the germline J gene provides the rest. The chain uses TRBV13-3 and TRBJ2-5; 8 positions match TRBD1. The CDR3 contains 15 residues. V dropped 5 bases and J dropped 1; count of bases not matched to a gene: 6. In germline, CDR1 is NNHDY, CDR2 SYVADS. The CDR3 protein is CASRPRTGYQDTQYF. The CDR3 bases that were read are TGTGCCAGCAGACCTCGGACAGGGTACCAAGAC.

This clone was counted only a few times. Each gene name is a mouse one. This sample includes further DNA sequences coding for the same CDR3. The CDR3 DNA, read in part, is TGTGCCAGCAGTGACCCAGGGGGCGACTCC. Encoded protein: CASSDPGGDS. The whole CDR3 sequence is CASSDPGGDSDYTF. The chain employs TRBV13-1 and TRBJ1-2; the match to TRBD1 covers 8 bases. The sequence runs out 4 residues before the end of the CDR3; the remainder is reconstructed from the germline J gene. The junction had 3 bases not matched to a gene; V was cut back by 2 bases and J by 3 bases. Germline CDR1 and CDR2: NSHNY and SYGAGN. The CDR3 totals 14 residues.

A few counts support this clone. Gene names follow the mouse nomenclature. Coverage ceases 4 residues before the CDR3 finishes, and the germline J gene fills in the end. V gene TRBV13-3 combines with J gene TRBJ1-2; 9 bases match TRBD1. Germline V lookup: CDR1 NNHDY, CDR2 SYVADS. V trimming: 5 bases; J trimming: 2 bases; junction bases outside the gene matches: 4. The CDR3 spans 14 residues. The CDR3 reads CASRSQGANSDYTF. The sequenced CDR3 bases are TGTGCCAGCAGATCACAGGGGGCGAACTCC.

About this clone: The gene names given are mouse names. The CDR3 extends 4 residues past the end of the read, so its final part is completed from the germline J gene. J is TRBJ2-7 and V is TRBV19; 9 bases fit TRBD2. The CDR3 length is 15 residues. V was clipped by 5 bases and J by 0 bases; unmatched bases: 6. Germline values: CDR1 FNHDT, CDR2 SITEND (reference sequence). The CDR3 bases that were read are TGTGCCAGCAGCCCTCTGGGGGGGAGCTCCTAT. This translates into CASSPLGGSSY. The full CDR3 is CASSPLGGSSYEQYF.

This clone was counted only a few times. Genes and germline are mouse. The CDR3 bases that were read are TGTGCCAGCAGTATTGACAGGGGTGAAGAC. It yields the protein CASSIDRGED. The CDR3 reads in full as CASSIDRGEDTQYF. The chain uses TRBV13-1 and TRBJ2-5, with 8 bases identical to TRBD1. The read ends 4 residues before the CDR3 terminus; that terminus is restored from the germline J gene. The V gene's germline CDR1 is NSHNY and CDR2 SYGAGN. The CDR3 contains 14 residues.

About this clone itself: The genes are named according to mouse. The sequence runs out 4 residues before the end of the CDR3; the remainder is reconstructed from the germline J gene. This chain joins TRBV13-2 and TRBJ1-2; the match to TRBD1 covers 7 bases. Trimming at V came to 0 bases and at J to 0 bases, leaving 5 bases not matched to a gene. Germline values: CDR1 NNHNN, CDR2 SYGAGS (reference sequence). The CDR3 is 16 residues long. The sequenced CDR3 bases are TGTGCCAGCGGTGATGCATCCCAGGGGGCAAACTCC. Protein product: CASGDASQGANS. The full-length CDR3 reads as CASGDASQGANSDYTF.

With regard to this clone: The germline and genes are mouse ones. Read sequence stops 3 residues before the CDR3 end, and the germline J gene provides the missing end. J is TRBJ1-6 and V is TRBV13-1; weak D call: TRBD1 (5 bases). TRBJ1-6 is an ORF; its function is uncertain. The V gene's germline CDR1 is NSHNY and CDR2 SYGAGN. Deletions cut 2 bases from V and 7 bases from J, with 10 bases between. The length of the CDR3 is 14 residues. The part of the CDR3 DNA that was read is TGTGCCAGCAGTGACAGGGTGAGGAATTCGCCC. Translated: CASSDRVRNSP. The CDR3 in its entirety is CASSDRVRNSPLYF.

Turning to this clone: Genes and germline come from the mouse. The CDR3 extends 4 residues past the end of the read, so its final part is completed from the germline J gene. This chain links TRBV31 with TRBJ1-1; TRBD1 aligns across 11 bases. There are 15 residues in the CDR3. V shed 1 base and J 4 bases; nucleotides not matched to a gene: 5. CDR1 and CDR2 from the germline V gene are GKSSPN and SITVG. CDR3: CAWSPWTGGITEVFF. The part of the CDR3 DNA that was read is TGTGCCTGGAGTCCCTGGACAGGGGGCATCACA.

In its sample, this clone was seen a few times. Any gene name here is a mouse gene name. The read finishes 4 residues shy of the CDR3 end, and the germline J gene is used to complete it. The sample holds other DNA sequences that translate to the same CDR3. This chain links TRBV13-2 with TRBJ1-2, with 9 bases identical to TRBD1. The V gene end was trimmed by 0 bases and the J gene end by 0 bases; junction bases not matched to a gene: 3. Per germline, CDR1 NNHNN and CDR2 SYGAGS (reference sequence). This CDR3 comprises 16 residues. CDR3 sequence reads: CASGDAGQGANSDYTF. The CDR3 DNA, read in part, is TGTGCCAGCGGTGATGCGGGACAGGGCGCAAACTCC.

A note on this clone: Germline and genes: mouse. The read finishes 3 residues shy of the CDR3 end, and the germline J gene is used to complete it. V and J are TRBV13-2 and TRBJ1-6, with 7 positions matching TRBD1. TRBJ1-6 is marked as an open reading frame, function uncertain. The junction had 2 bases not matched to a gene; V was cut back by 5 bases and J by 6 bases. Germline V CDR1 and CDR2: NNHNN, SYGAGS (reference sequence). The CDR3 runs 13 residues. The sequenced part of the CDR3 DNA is TGTGCCAGCGGACAGGGGCCTAATTCGCCC. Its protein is CASGQGPNSP. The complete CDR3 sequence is CASGQGPNSPLYF.

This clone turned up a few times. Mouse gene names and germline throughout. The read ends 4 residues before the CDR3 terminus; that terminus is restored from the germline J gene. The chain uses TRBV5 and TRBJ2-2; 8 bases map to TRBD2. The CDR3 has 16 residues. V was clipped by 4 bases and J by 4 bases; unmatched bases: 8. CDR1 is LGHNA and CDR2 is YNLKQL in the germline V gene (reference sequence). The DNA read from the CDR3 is TGTGCCAGCAGCCCCGGGGGGGCGGAGGTCACCGGG. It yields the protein CASSPGGAEVTG. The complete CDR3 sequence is CASSPGGAEVTGQLYF.

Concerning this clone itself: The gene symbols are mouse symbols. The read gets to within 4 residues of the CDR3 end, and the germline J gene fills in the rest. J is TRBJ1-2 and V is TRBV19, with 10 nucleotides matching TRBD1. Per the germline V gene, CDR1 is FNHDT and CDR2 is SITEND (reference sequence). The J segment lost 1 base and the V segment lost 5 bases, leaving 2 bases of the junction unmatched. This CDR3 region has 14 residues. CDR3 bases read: TGTGCCAGCAGCGGACAGGGGGAAAACTCC. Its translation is CASSGQGENS. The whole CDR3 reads CASSGQGENSDYTF.

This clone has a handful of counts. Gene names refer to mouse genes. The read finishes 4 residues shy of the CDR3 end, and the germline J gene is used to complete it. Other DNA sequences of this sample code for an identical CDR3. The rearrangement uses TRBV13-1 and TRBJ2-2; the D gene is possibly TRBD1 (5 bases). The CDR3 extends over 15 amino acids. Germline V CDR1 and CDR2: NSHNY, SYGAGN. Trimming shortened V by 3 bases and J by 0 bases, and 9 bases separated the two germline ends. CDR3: CASSGTTANTGQLYF. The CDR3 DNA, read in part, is TGTGCCAGCAGTGGGACAACTGCAAACACCGGG.

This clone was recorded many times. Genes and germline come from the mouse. Incomplete CDR3 DNA: TGTGCTAGCAGTAGAGGGGGACAGAACACCGGG. Translating it yields CASSRGGQNTG. The full CDR3 protein is CASSRGGQNTGQLYF. The chain joins TRBV17 to TRBJ2-2; 7 positions match TRBD1. The CDR3 end falls 4 residues outside the read, so it is completed with the germline J gene. The CDR3 extends over 15 amino acids. Germline CDR1 reads MNHDT; CDR2 reads YYDKIL. The V segment lost 1 base and the J segment 2 bases; nucleotides outside the gene matches: 1.

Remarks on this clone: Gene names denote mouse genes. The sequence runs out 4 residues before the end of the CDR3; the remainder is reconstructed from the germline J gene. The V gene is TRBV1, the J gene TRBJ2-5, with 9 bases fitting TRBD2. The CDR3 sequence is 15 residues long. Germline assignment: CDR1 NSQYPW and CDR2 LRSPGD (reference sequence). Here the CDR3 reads CTCSADRLGEDTQYF. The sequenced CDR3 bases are TGCACCTGCAGTGCAGATCGACTGGGGGAAGAC.